This T cell receptor (beta chain) was observed in a study of tumor-infiltrating lymphocytes in localized non-small cell lung cancer. Study-level results: Higher tumor T cell infiltration than in uninvolved lung was supported by TCRbeta sequencing.

As concerns this clone: Its antigen remains unknown. At one of its ends the junction is not consistent with the germline gene, which may arise from a read error.

The length of the CDR3 is 15 residues. Germline CDR1 SQVTM, CDR2 ANQGSEA. The data were produced by immunoSEQ multiplex PCR, yet TCRdb's version contains in-frame clones alone and is incomplete. The repertoire holds more than 9,500 clones, with over 80% as singletons. The receptor was isolated from a human donor with non-small cell lung cancer. The sequencing sample was made of lung tumor tissue. The genes are TRBV29-1 and TRBJ2-5; 15 bases line up with TRBD2. CDR3 sequence reads: CSVEGLAGGQETQYF. The CDR3 DNA is TGCAGCGTGGAAGGACTAGCGGGGGGGCAAGAGACCCAGTACTTC.